Presented here are 22 T cell receptor beta chains from one specimen sequenced in a study of blood T cell repertoires in COVID-19. Data came from immunoSEQ multiplex PCR; TCRdb stores just in-frame clones and leaves some out. The sample yields roughly 500,000 clones, 80% to 90% seen once. Input material: peripheral blood. Receptors were obtained from a human donor in a cohort sampled during active COVID-19.

The chain employs TRBV7-2 and TRBJ1-2, with 9 bases lining up with TRBD1. Per germline, CDR1 SGHTA and CDR2 FQGNSA. The CDR3 is 16 amino acids. After removal of 4 bases from V and 6 bases from J, the junction contained 12 bases not matched to a gene. The CDR3 loop reads CASSSTGTGISDGYTF. The CDR3 region has the DNA TGTGCCAGCAGCTCCACCGGGACAGGGATTTCGGATGGCTACACCTTC.

This chain connects TRBV19 to TRBJ2-5; 10 nucleotides match TRBD2. CDR3 length: 15 residues. The V gene's germline CDR1 is LNHDA and CDR2 SQIVND (reference sequence). The J segment lost 5 bases and the V segment lost 6 bases, leaving 9 bases of the junction unmatched. The CDR3 here is CASSRAGGPWETQYF. Here the CDR3 DNA reads TGTGCCAGTAGCCGAGCGGGAGGGCCATGGGAGACCCAGTACTTC. The entire variable domain, with the rest obtained from reference TRBV19 and TRBJ2-5, is as follows: DGGITQSPKYLFRKEGQNVTLSCEQNLNHDAMYWYRQDPGQGLRLIYYSQIVNDFQKGDIAEGYSVSREKKESFPLTVTSAQKNPTAFYLCASSRAGGPWETQYFGPGTRLLVL.

The chain recombines TRBV9 with TRBJ2-1; D uncertain. This CDR3 has 13 amino acids. Per germline, CDR1 SGDLS and CDR2 YYNGEE. The V and J ends lost 3 bases and 8 bases respectively, with 12 bases between them. Here the CDR3 reads CASSAMVRDEQFF. Here the CDR3 DNA reads TGTGCCAGCAGCGCGATGGTACGGGATGAGCAGTTCTTC.

This chain uses TRBV27 with TRBJ1-4; 12 nucleotides match TRBD1. Trimming removed 8 bases from V and 7 bases from J; junction bases left unmatched: 2. The CDR3 loop spans 13 amino acids. Germline loops: CDR1 MNHEY, CDR2 SMNVEV (reference sequence). The CDR3 region is CASRDRGLEKLFF. Here the CDR3 DNA reads TGTGCCAGCCGGGACAGGGGGCTTGAAAAACTGTTTTTT. The complete variable domain, with remaining parts taken from reference TRBV27 and TRBJ1-4, reads EAQVTQNPRYLITVTGKKLTVTCSQNMNHEYMSWYRQDPGLGLRQIYYSMNVEVTDKGDVPEGYKVSRKEKRNFPLILESPSPNQTSLYFCASRDRGLEKLFFGSGTQLSVL.

V is TRBV15 and J is TRBJ1-1, with 7 bases matching TRBD1. Per germline, CDR1 LNHNV and CDR2 YYDKDF (reference sequence). CDR3 length: 14 amino acids. V dropped 2 bases and J dropped 1; count of bases not matched to a gene: 1. CDR3 region: CATSRRTGNTEAFF. As DNA, the CDR3 is TGTGCCACCAGCAGACGGACAGGGAACACTGAAGCTTTCTTT.

V and J are TRBV20-1 and TRBJ2-1; 10 nucleotides agree with TRBD2. The CDR3 loop spans 16 amino acids. V was pared by 3 bases and J by 3 bases, with 8 bases of the junction left unmatched. CDR1 and CDR2 from the germline V gene are DFQATT and SNEGSKA (reference sequence). CDR3 amino acids: CSASIGLADYYNEQFF. In nucleotides, the CDR3 is TGCAGTGCTAGTATAGGACTAGCGGACTACTACAATGAGCAGTTCTTC.

CDR3: CASSRTGFNYGYTF. As DNA, the CDR3 is TGTGCCAGCAGCCGGACAGGGTTCAACTATGGCTACACCTTC. The chain recombines TRBV5-4 with TRBJ1-2; 8 bases agree with TRBD1. The CDR3 has 14 residues. The germline CDR1 and CDR2 sequences are SGHNT and YYREEE (reference sequence). V lost 4 bases, J lost 2 bases, and 4 bases stayed unmatched.

For the CDR3, the DNA is TGTGCCAGTAGTTACAGGGGGCAGTACACTGAAGCTTTCTTT. The encoded protein is CASSYRGQYTEAFF. The V and J genes are TRBV19 and TRBJ1-1; TRBD1 matches 9 bases. This CDR3 region has 14 residues. Germline CDR1 and CDR2: LNHDA and SQIVND (reference sequence). With V trimmed by 5 bases and J by 3 bases, 4 bases remained unmatched.

The rearrangement links TRBV28 to TRBJ2-1; 12 bases agree with TRBD2. After removal of 3 bases from V and 10 bases from J, the junction contained 10 bases not matched to a gene. Germline V gene sequence: CDR1 MDHEN, CDR2 SYDVKM. This CDR3 has 16 residues. CDR3 protein: CASSLFRLAGGNEQFF. CDR3 coding DNA: TGTGCCAGCAGTTTGTTTAGGCTAGCGGGAGGGAACGAGCAGTTCTTC. The full variable domain, in which reference TRBV28 and TRBJ2-1 provide the parts outside the CDR3, is DVKVTQSSRYLVKRTGEKVFLECVQDMDHENMFWYRQDPGLGLRLIYFSYDVKMKEKGDIPEGYSVSREKKERFSLILESASTNQTSMYLCASSLFRLAGGNEQFFGPGTRLTVL.

The chain carries TRBV3-1 (or the pseudogene TRBV3-2) and TRBJ2-7; perhaps TRBD2 as D (6 bases). This CDR3 contains 14 residues. V lost 4 bases and J lost 2, with 12 bases in between. Germline CDR1 is LGHDT and CDR2 is YNNKEL (reference sequence). CDR3 DNA sequence: TGTGCCAGCAGCCCATCGGCGGGGACCTACGAGCAGTACTTC. Translated: CASSPSAGTYEQYF.

The chain uses TRBV14 and TRBJ2-7; tentative D call: TRBD1 (6 bases). V lost 4 bases and J lost 1, with 11 bases in between. Germline loops: CDR1 SGHDN, CDR2 FVKESK. The CDR3 has 14 residues. CDR3 sequence reads: CASSRGQLSYEQYF. The CDR3 coding sequence is TGTGCCAGCAGCCGCGGACAGTTATCCTACGAGCAGTACTTC.

The V call is TRBV9, the J call TRBJ1-4; 7 bases line up with TRBD1. V shed 10 bases and J 0 bases; nucleotides not matched to a gene: 6. From germline, CDR1 is SGDLS and CDR2 YYNGEE. This CDR3 contains 14 residues. The CDR3 protein is CASGDSTTNEKLFF. CDR3 in DNA: TGTGCCTCCGGGGACAGCACAACTAATGAAAAACTGTTTTTT.

The rearrangement joins TRBV28 to TRBJ1-3; a weak D match, TRBD1 (6 bases). Looked up from germline, CDR1 is MDHEN and CDR2 is SYDVKM. With 6 bases removed from V and 1 base from J, the gap between germline ends came to 13 bases. This CDR3 comprises 15 residues. Here the CDR3 DNA reads TGTGCCAGCAGGCTCTCCAGGGGTTCTGGAAACACCATATATTTT. Protein: CASRLSRGSGNTIYF.

This rearrangement joins TRBV28 to TRBJ2-5, with 9 bases that match TRBD1. V was clipped by 2 bases and J by 0 bases; unmatched bases: 7. CDR1 MDHEN and CDR2 SYDVKM come from the germline V gene. The CDR3 runs 17 residues. This CDR3 is CASSLGQGWEYQETQYF. The CDR3 DNA reads as TGTGCCAGCAGTTTAGGACAGGGGTGGGAGTACCAAGAGACCCAGTACTTC.

This chain joins TRBV11-1 and TRBJ2-7, with TRBD1 identical over 8 bases. CDR1 and CDR2 from the germline V gene are SGHAT and FQDESV (reference sequence). V shed 5 bases and J 7 bases; nucleotides not matched to a gene: 10. The length of the CDR3 is 14 residues. The CDR3 spells CASSHLDRGGEQYF. The CDR3 coding sequence is TGTGCCAGCAGCCACCTAGACAGGGGTGGGGAGCAGTACTTC.

This chain links TRBV19 with TRBJ2-1; 9 nucleotides line up with TRBD2. The CDR3 runs to 14 residues. Germline CDR1 LNHDA, CDR2 SQIVND (reference sequence). Trimming cost V 4 bases and J 9 bases; bases outside gene matches: 7. For the CDR3, the DNA is TGTGCCAGTAGTACCGGGACTAGCTGGGGTGAGCAGTTCTTC. Protein sequence: CASSTGTSWGEQFF.

Note on this clone: Its ends do not fully match the called genes, so a read error is possible. The chain carries TRBV11-1 and TRBJ2-1; the match to TRBD2 covers 9 bases. Germline CDR1 and CDR2: SGHAT and FQDESV (reference sequence). CDR3 length: 11 amino acids. The CDR3, as DNA: TGTGCCAGCAGCTTAGGCGGGAGGGCCGTCTTC. Its protein is CASSLGGRAVF.

This sequence joins TRBV5-1 and TRBJ1-6; 10 bases fit TRBD1. The CDR3 totals 18 residues. CDR1 is SGHRS, CDR2 YFSETQ, per germline. V gave up 2 bases and J gave up 5 bases; unmatched junction bases: 10. The CDR3, as DNA: TGCGCCAGCAGCTTCACCCTCCGAGGGACAGGGGATAATTCACCCCTCCACTTT. Its protein is CASSFTLRGTGDNSPLHF. Using reference TRBV5-1 and TRBJ1-6 for the parts outside the CDR3, the full variable domain is KAGVTQTPRYLIKTRGQQVTLSCSPISGHRSVSWYQQTPGQGLQFLFEYFSETQRNKGNFPGRFSGRQFSNSRSEMNVSTLELGDSALYLCASSFTLRGTGDNSPLHFGNGTRLTVT.

This chain connects TRBV29-1 to TRBJ1-1; unclear D gene. This CDR3 has 12 residues. Germline CDR1 SQVTM, CDR2 ANQGSEA. The germline V and J ends were trimmed by 7 bases and 4 bases, with 13 bases remaining between them. In nucleotides, the CDR3 is TGCAGCGGCCAGAAAGGCGGCACTGAAGCTTTCTTT. This translates into CSGQKGGTEAFF.

This chain links TRBV25-1 with TRBJ2-7; 7 bases map to TRBD1. Germline loops: CDR1 MGHDK, CDR2 SYGVNS. The CDR3 consists of 13 residues. V was pared by 5 bases and J by 7 bases, with 8 bases of the junction left unmatched. CDR3 protein: CASSPQGVLEQYF. The CDR3 nucleotides are TGTGCCAGCAGTCCCCAGGGGGTTCTGGAGCAGTACTTC.

The count of this clone is one. This chain uses TRBV10-2 with TRBJ2-7; unclear D gene. The CDR3 totals 14 residues. Trimming left V 2 bases short and J 0 bases short, with 8 bases between. CDR1 is WSHSY and CDR2 is SAAADI in the germline V gene. The CDR3 protein is CASSEAVRSYEQYF. DNA of the CDR3: TGCGCCAGCAGTGAGGCGGTACGCTCCTACGAGCAGTACTTC.

The V call is TRBV7-9, the J call TRBJ2-5; D is perhaps TRBD2 (7 bases). Deletions cut 3 bases from V and 5 bases from J, with 13 bases between. The CDR3 has 14 residues. Germline-derived CDR1 and CDR2 are SEHNR and FQNEAQ (reference sequence). The CDR3 DNA reads TGTGCCAGCAGCTTGGGCGGGGGCTCTGAGACCCAGTACTTC. This codes for CASSLGGGSETQYF.